The following is a T cell receptor beta chain sequence with its context. Its target is unknown. The data derive from a study of shared clonotypes between healthy human individuals. Study information: Each donor contributed plates that comprised three CD4 naive, three CD4 memory, two CD8 naive and one CD8 memory. Study-level points and caveats: Sequencing depth was predicted to influence how clonotypes are shared among donors.

Germline V CDR1 and CDR2: MNHEY, SVGAGI. The CDR3 has 14 residues. V lost 5 bases and J 2 bases, leaving 11 bases between the germline ends. Over several immunoSEQ plates, each subset's genomic DNA was distributed in even portions. Measured with immunoSEQ multiplex PCR; TCRdb has only the in-frame clones, and not every one. The profile shows hundreds of thousands of clones, 95% to 97% of them singletons. The V call is TRBV6-5, the J call TRBJ2-3; a possible D gene is TRBD1 (6 bases). The sample was naive CD4+ T cells sorted from blood. Regarding subset: CD45RA+ positively selected. This receptor was obtained from a woman younger than 45 in good health. This CDR3 is CASSLTGNTDTQYF. In DNA form, the CDR3 reads TGTGCCAGCAGTCTAACAGGGAACACAGATACGCAGTATTTT.